This T cell receptor beta chain was recovered during a study of post-analysis software for immune sequencing data. Overall study context: Relapsing-remitting, secondary progressive and progressive-relapsing multiple sclerosis courses were included.

Whole-study findings and limits: Strong co-clustering by F measure was evident for samples that had been prepared in the same batch. Controls significantly exceeded multiple sclerosis patients in normalized Chao1 diversity.

Unique molecular identifiers featured in each of the TCR beta cDNA libraries. Researchers reported some 500,000 cDNA molecules coming from about 1 to 10 million T cells. TCRdb passed the PCR reads through MiXCR, listing each CDR3 protein once. The table lists hundreds of thousands of distinct CDR3 sequences, roughly 27% of them singletons. This clonotype was seen a few times. Its antigen is unidentified. This TCR derives from a girl aged 5 to 17 with multiple sclerosis. The material sequenced was blood.

The CDR3 nucleotides read TGTGCCAGCAGTTGGGGACTAGCGGGATCCGAGCAGTACTTC. Its protein is CASSWGLAGSEQYF. The J gene is TRBJ2-4, the V gene TRBV27; 13 bases fit TRBD2. The J call is uncertain, as TRBJ2-7 better fits the DNA end. Germline V CDR1 and CDR2: MNHEY, SMNVEV (reference sequence). The CDR3 runs 14 residues.